This T cell receptor beta chain emerged from a study of T cells in tumors after PD-1 blockade (dated by TCRdb to between 2018 and 2021). Background on the whole study: Patients were excluded if they had prior checkpoint blockade, use of systemic immunosuppressants, or recent radiotherapy or other anti-cancer therapy within 4 weeks. Treatment consisted of either cemiplimab 350 mg every 2 weeks or pembrolizumab 200 mg every 3 weeks. A subset of patients also received ongoing daily vismodegib 150 mg during anti-PD-1 treatment. On average, peripheral blood samples had 113,528 TCR templates (range about 23,000-260,000) and 36,536 unique clonotypes. Using site-matched tumors from BCC or SCC patients sampled before and after anti-PD-1 therapy, the study carried out paired single-cell RNA and TCR sequencing. To compare clonotypes in blood versus tumor, bulk TCR sequencing was run on 10 peripheral blood samples drawn from four or five patients. RECIST version 1.1 was used to evaluate clinical response. What the work shows at the level of the full study, not this receptor alone: The source of novel T cell clones was not identified, and lymphoid organs or rare unexpanded clones within the tumor or the tumor periphery could be included among the possible sources. Roughly 41% of tumor TCR clonotypes were detected in blood, and some novel exhausted tumor clones were observed in pre-treatment blood, which was taken as suggesting peripheral recruitment.

Trimmed from V: 3 bases; trimmed from J: 5 bases; junction bases lacking a gene match: 10. Per the germline V gene, SGHRS is the CDR1 and YFSETQ is the CDR2. The CDR3 starts with the cysteine, ends with the phenylalanine, and has 16 residues. This entry keeps only the CDR3 DNA: 48 bases, framed from base 1. About this clone itself: Its antigen remains unidentified. Base qualities are not provided; no much larger clone lies one nucleotide away.

This specimen's time point label, interpreted: before anti-PD-1 therapy. For bulk TCRbeta sequencing, genomic DNA was extracted from tumor biopsies or peripheral blood, and input amounts ranged from roughly 600 ng to 6,004 ng. Every patient was a poor candidate for surgical resection and had histologically proven advanced or metastatic basal or squamous cell carcinoma. Of the approximately 10 patients in the basal cell carcinoma cohort, several underwent bulk tumor TCR sequencing. The immunoSEQ platform was used to carry out deep TCRbeta sequencing. Per the authors' processing: For further analysis, only productive rearrangements were exported out of the immunoSEQ Analyzer. T cell phenotypes were assigned to bulk TCRbeta clonotypes by matching the clonotypes to single-cell RNA+TCR-seq clones that had the same TCRbeta sequence. Clone enrichment in tumor was calculated as tumor frequency divided by PBMC frequency from bulk TCR sequencing. TCRs were sorted with GLIPH into specificity groups, meaning clusters of distinct TCRs that share CDR3 motifs and likely recognize common antigens. This is the immuneACCESS table as TCRdb keeps it, with only in-frame sequences that have V and J called. A part of the clones is gone; compared with another copy, unresolved V genes explain less than half, and the rest is unexplained. V, J and clone size are those of that table, while D and trimming were read from the DNA. The sample records about 20,000 clones, about three quarters of which are singletons. Roughly 27% of the sample goes to the ten largest clones.

The sequence came from a human donor with basal cell carcinoma. The rearranged segments are TRBV5-1 and TRBJ1-4; 7 of the junction bases match TRBD1. The sample was PBMCs, taken before anti-PD-1 treatment. CDR3 sequence: CASSSNPGQLNEKLFF. DNA sequence: TGCGCCAGCAGCTCAAACCCGGGACAGTTAAATGAAAAACTGTTTTTT.